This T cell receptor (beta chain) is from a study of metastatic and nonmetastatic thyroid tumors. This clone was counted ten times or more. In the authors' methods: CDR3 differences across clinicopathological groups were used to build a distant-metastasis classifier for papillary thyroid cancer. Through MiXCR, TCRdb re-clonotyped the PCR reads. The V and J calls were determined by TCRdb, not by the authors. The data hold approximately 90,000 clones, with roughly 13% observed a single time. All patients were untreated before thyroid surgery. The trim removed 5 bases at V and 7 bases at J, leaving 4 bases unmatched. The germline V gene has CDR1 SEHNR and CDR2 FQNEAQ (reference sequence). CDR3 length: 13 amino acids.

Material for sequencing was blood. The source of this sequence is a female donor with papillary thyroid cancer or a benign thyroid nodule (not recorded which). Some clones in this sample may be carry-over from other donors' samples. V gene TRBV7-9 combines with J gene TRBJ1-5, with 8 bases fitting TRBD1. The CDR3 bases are TGTGCCAGCAGCCGACAGGGGCCACAGCCCCAGCATTTT. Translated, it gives CASSRQGPQPQHF.